This TCR beta chain was captured by sequencing in a study of CD8+ T cells in alopecia areata. About the research overall: Treated patients swallowed 5 to 10 mg of oral tofacitinib twice daily.

General study points: Across lesional scalp, and particularly alopecia totalis/universalis, clonality surpassed that of normal scalp.

This clone was picked up a small number of times. The antigen remains undetermined. Sequencing templates came from extracted RNA that was reverse transcribed into cDNA. Generated by immunoSEQ multiplex PCR, the TCRdb table keeps only in-frame clones and is missing some. Of 200,000 to 250,000 clones listed, about three fifths were seen once; the top ten hold under 0.5%. V gave up 5 bases and J gave up 3 bases; unmatched junction bases: 3. This CDR3 has 15 residues. Germline-derived CDR1 and CDR2 are SGHTA and FQGTGA. It was from PBMCs that CD4+ and CD8+ T cells were sorted. This sequence joins TRBV7-3 and TRBJ2-1; TRBD1 matches at 11 bases. The material was CD4+ T cells sorted from blood, obtained at week 0. This receptor was obtained from a human donor with alopecia areata. Here the CDR3 reads CASSPGTGGYNEQFF. DNA for the CDR3: TGTGCCAGCAGCCCAGGGACAGGGGGCTACAATGAGCAGTTCTTC.